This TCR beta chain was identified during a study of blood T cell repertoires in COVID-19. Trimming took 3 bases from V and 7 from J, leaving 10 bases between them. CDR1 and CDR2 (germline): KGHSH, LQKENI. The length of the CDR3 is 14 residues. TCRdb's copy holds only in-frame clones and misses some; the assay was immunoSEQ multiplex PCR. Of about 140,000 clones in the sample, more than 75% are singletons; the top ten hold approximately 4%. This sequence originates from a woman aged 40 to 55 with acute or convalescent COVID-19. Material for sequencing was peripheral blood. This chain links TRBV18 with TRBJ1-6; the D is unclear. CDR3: CASSPPPGNSPLHF. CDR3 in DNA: TGTGCCAGCTCACCGCCCCCCGGGAATTCACCCCTCCACTTT. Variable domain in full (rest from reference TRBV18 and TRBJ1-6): NAGVMQNPRHLVRRRGQEARLRCSPMKGHSHVYWYRQLPEEGLKFMVYLQKENIIDESGMPKERFSAEFPKEGPSILRIQQVVRGDSAAYFCASSPPPGNSPLHFGNGTRLTVT.